This T cell receptor beta chain emerged from a study of shared clonotypes between healthy human individuals. The study, taken as a whole, reports: A few donors held about 5% of naive CD4 clonotypes in common.

This CDR3 is built from 15 residues. Looked up from germline, CDR1 is MNHNS and CDR2 is SASEGT. V was pared by 1 base and J by 7 bases, with 16 bases between. Concerning this clone itself: What it binds is not known.

The data were produced by immunoSEQ multiplex PCR, yet TCRdb's version contains in-frame clones alone and is incomplete. The sample shows roughly 1,100,000 clones, approximately 72% of them seen only once. This sequence joins TRBV6-1 and TRBJ1-2; TRBD1 might be the D (5 bases). Sequencing input: memory CD4+ T cells sorted from blood. Subset of the sample: CD45RA-negative fraction. This receptor was taken from a young man in good health. Written as DNA, the CDR3 is TGTGCCAGCAGTGAAGTGGTGGGACTCCACCGTGGCTACACCTTC. Protein product: CASSEVVGLHRGYTF.